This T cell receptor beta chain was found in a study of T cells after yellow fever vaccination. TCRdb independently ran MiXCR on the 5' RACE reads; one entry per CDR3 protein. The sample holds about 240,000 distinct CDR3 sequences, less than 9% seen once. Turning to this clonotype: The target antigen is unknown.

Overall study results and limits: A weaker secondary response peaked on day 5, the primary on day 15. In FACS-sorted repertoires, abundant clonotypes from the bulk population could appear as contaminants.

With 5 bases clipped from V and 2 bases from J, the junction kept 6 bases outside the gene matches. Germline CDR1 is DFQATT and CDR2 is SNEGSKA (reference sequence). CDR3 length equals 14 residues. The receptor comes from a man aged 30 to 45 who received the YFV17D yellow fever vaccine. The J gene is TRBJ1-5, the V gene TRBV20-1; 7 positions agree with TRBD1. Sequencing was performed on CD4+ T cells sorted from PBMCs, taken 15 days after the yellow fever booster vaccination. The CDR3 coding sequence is TGCAGTGCTTCTAGGGGGCATGGCAATCAGCCCCAGCATTTT. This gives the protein CSASRGHGNQPQHF.